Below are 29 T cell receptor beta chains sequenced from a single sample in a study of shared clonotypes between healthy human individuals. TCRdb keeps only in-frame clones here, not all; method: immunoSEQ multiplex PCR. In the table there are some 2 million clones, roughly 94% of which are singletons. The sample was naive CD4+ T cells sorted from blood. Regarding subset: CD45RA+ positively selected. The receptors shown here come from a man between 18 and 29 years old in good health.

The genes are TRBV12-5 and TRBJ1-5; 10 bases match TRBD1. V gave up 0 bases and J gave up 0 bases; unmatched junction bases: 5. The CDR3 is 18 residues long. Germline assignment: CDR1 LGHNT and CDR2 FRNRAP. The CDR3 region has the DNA TGTGCTAGTGGTTTGGTACTGGGACAGGGGTATAGCAATCAGCCCCAGCATTTT. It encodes CASGLVLGQGYSNQPQHF.

The CDR3 region is CASSLLGRLGRSAGFENIQYF. The CDR3 DNA reads TGCGCCAGCAGCTTGCTTGGGCGGCTCGGGCGTTCGGCAGGGTTCGAAAACATTCAGTACTTC. The chain couples TRBV5-1 to TRBJ2-4; D is possibly TRBD1 (5 bases). Germline CDR1 is SGHRS and CDR2 is YFSETQ. With 1 base removed from V and 5 bases from J, the gap between germline ends came to 31 bases. The CDR3 extends over 21 amino acids.

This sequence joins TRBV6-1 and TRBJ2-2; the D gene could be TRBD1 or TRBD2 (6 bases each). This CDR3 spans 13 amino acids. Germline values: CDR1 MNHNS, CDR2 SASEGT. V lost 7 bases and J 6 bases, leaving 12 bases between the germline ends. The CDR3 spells CASIRRGAGELFF. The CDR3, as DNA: TGTGCCAGCATTAGAAGGGGGGCCGGGGAGCTGTTTTTT.

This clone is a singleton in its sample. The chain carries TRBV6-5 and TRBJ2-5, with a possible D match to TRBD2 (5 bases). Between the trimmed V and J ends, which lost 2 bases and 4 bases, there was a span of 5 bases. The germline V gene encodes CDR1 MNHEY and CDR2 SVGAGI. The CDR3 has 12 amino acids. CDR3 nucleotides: TGTGCCAGCAGTTACACTAGAGAGACCCAGTACTTC. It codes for CASSYTRETQYF.

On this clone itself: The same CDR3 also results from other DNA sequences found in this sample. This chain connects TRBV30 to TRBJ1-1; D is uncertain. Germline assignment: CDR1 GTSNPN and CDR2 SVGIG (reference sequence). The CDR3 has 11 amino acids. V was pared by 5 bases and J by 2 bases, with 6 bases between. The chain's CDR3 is CAWRANTEAFF. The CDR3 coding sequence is TGTGCCTGGCGGGCCAACACTGAAGCTTTCTTT.

CDR3 region: CASRSGGTYNSPLHF. DNA for the CDR3: TGTGCCAGCAGGTCCGGGGGGACGTATAATTCACCCCTCCACTTT. The chain combines TRBV6-5 with TRBJ1-6, with D possibly TRBD1 on 5 matching bases. CDR3 length: 15 residues. V lost 6 bases and J 4 bases, leaving 13 bases between the germline ends. Looked up from germline, CDR1 is MNHEY and CDR2 is SVGAGI.

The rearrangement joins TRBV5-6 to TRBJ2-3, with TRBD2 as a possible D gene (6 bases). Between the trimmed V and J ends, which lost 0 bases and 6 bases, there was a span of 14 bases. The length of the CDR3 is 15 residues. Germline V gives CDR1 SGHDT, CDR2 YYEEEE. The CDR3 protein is CASSLGGRDLDTQYF. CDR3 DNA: TGTGCCAGCAGCTTGGGTGGGCGGGACTTGGATACGCAGTATTTT.

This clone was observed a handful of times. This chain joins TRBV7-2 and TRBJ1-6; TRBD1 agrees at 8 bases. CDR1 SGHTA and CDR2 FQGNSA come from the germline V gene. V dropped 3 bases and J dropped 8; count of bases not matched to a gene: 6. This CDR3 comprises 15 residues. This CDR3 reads CASSFATGVDSPLHF. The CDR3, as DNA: TGTGCCAGCAGCTTTGCGACAGGGGTGGATTCACCCCTCCACTTT. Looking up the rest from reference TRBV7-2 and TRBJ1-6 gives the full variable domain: GAGVSQSPSNKVTEKGKDVELRCDPISGHTALYWYRQSLGQGLEFLIYFQGNSAPDKSGLPSDRFSAERTGGSVSTLTIQRTQQEDSAVYLCASSFATGVDSPLHFGNGTRLTVT.

The CDR3: CASSLPGDLREKLFF. CDR3 sequence (DNA): TGTGCCAGCAGTTTACCGGGAGATCTAAGGGAAAAACTGTTTTTT. This rearrangement joins TRBV28 to TRBJ1-4; no firm D call. In germline, CDR1 is MDHEN, CDR2 SYDVKM. The CDR3 spans 15 residues. The V end lost 2 bases, the J end lost 8 bases, and 15 bases lay between the germline ends.

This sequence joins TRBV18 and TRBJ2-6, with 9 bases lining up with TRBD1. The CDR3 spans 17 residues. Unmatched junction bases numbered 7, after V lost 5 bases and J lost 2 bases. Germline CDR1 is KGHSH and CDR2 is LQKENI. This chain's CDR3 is CASSMGQGVAGANVLTF. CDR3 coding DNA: TGTGCCAGCTCAATGGGACAGGGAGTCGCTGGGGCCAACGTCCTGACTTTC.

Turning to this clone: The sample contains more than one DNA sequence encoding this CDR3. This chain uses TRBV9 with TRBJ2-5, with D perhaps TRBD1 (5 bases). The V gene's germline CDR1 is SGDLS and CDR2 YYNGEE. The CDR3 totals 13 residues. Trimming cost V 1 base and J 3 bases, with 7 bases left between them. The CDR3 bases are TGTGCCAGCAGCGTAAGCAGGGAAGAGACCCAGTACTTC. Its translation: CASSVSREETQYF.

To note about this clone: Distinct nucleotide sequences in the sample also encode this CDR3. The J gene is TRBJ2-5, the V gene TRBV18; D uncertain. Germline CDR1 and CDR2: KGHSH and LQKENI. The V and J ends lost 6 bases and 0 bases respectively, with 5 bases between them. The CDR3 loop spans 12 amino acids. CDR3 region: CASSRDQETQYF. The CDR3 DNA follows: TGTGCCAGCTCCCGCGACCAAGAGACCCAGTACTTC.

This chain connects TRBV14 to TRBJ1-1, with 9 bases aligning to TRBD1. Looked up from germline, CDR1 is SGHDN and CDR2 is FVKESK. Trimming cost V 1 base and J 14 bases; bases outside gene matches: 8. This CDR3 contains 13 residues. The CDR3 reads CASSQGSATGGFF. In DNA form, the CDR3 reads TGTGCCAGCAGCCAAGGGTCGGCGACAGGGGGGTTCTTT. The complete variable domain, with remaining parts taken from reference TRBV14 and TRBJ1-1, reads EAGVTQFPSHSVIEKGQTVTLRCDPISGHDNLYWYRRVMGKEIKFLLHFVKESKQDESGMPNNRFLAERTGGTYSTLKVQPAELEDSGVYFCASSQGSATGGFFGQGTRLTVV.

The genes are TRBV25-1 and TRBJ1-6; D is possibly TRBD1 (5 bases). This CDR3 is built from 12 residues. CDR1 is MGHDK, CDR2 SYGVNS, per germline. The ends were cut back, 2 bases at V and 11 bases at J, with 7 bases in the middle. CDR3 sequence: CASSEGGAPLHF. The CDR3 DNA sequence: TGTGCCAGCAGTGAAGGGGGAGCACCCCTCCACTTT.

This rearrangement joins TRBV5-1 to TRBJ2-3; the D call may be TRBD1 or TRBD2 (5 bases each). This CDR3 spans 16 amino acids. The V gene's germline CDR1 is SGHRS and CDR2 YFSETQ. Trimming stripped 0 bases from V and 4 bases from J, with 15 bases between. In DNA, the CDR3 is TGCGCCAGCAGCTTGGTGGTTGGGGCAGCGGCAGATACGCAGTATTTT. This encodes CASSLVVGAAADTQYF.

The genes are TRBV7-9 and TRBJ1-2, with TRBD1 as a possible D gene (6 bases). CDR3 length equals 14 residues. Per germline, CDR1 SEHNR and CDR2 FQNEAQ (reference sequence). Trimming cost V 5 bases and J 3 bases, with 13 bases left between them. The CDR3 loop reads CASSLDSFDYGYTF. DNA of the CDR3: TGTGCCAGCAGCCTGGACAGTTTTGACTATGGCTACACCTTC.

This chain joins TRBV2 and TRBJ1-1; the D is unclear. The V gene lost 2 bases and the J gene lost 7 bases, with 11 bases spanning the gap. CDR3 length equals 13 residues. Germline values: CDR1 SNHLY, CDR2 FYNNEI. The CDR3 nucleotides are TGTGCCAGCAGTGAATCCCGGGCCATTGAAGCTTTCTTT. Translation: CASSESRAIEAFF.

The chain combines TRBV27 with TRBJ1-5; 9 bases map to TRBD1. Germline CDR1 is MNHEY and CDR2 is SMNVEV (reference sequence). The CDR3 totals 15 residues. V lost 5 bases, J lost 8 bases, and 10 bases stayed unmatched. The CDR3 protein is CASSRQGGTAEPQHF. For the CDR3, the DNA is TGTGCCAGCAGTCGACAGGGGGGAACTGCGGAGCCCCAGCATTTT.

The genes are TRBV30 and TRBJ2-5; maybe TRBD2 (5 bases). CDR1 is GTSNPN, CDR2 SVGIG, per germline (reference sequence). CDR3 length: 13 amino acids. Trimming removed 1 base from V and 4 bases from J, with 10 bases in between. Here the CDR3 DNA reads TGTGCCTGGAGTGGAGGGCGGGTAGAGACCCAGTACTTC. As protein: CAWSGGRVETQYF.

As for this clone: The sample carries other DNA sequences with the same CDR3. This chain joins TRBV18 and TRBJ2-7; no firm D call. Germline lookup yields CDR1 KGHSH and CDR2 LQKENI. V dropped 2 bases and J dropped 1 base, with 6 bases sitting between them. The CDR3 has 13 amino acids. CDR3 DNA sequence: TGTGCCAGCTCACCAGGCGGATCCTACGAGCAGTACTTC. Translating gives CASSPGGSYEQYF.

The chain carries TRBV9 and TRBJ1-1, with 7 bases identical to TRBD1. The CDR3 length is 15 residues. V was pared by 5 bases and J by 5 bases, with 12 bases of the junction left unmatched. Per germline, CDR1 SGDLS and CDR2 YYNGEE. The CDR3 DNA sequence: TGTGCCAGCAGTCTAAGCTCACAGGGGAGTACTGAAGCTTTCTTT. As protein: CASSLSSQGSTEAFF. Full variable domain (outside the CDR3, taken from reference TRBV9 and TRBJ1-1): DSGVTQTPKHLITATGQRVTLRCSPRSGDLSVYWYQQSLDQGLQFLIQYYNGEERAKGNILERFSAQQFPDLHSELNLSSLELGDSALYFCASSLSSQGSTEAFFGQGTRLTVV.

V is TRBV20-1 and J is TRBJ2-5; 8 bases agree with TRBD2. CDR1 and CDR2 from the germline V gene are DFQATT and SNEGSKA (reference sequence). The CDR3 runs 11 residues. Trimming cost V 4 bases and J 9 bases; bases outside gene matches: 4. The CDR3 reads CSATGGVSQYF. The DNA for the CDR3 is TGCAGTGCTACGGGGGGGGTGTCCCAGTACTTC.

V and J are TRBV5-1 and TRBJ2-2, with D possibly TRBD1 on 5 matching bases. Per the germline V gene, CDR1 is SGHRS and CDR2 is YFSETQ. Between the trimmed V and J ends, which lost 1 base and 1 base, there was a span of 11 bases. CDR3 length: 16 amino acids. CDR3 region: CASSLLVTVNTGELFF. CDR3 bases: TGCGCCAGCAGCTTGTTGGTGACAGTGAACACCGGGGAGCTGTTTTTT.

The CDR3 here is CASSIVEADTQYF. The CDR3 DNA reads TGTGCCAGTAGTATAGTGGAGGCTGATACGCAGTATTTT. This chain links TRBV19 with TRBJ2-3; D might be TRBD2 (5 bases). Trimming pared 1 base from V and 6 bases from J, leaving 8 bases between. CDR3 length equals 13 residues. Germline V CDR1 and CDR2: LNHDA, SQIVND (reference sequence).

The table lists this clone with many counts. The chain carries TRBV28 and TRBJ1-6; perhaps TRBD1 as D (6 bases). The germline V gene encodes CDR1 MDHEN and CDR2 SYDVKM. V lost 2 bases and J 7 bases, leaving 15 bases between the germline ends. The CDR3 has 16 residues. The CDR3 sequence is CASSLNAQGGNSPLHF. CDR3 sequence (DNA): TGTGCCAGCAGTTTAAATGCACAGGGCGGAAATTCACCCCTCCACTTT. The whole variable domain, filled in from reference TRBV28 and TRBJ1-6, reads DVKVTQSSRYLVKRTGEKVFLECVQDMDHENMFWYRQDPGLGLRLIYFSYDVKMKEKGDIPEGYSVSREKKERFSLILESASTNQTSMYLCASSLNAQGGNSPLHFGNGTRLTVT.

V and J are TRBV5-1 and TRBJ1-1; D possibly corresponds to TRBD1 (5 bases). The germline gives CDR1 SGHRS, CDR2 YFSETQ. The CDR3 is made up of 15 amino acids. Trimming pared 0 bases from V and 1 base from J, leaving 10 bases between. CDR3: CASSLVFRGNTEAFF. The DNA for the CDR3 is TGCGCCAGCAGCTTGGTTTTTAGGGGGAACACTGAAGCTTTCTTT.

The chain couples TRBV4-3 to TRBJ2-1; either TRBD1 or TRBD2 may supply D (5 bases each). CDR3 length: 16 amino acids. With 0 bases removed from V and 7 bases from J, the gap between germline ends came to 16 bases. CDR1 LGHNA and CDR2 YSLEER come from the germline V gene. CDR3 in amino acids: CASSQEGVLGENEQFF. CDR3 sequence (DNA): TGCGCCAGCAGCCAAGAGGGGGTCCTCGGAGAGAATGAGCAGTTCTTC.

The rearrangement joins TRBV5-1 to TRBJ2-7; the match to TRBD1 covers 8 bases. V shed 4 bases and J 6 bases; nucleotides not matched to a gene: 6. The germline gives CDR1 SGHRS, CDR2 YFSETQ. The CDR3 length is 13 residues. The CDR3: CASSTRQGSEQYF. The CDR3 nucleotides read TGCGCCAGCAGCACCCGACAGGGGAGCGAGCAGTACTTC.

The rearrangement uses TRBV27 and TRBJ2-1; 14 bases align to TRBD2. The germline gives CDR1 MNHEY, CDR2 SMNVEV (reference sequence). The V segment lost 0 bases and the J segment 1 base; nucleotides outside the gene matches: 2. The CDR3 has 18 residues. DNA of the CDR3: TGTGCCAGCAGTTTATCCGGACTAGCGGGAGGATCCTACAATGAGCAGTTCTTC. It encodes CASSLSGLAGGSYNEQFF.